The 28 T cell receptor beta chains given below trace back to one sample, sequenced in a study of T cells in Graves' hyperthyroidism and ophthalmopathy (dated by TCRdb to about 2019). Library preparation used multiplex PCR. Sequencing was performed on an Illumina HiSeq 2000. TCR beta CDR3 regions were amplified from RNA transcripts. The first round of RT-PCR for the TCR CDR3 was performed with the HTBI primer set and the Qiagen OneStep RT-PCR kit. Using fastp trimming at Q25 and MiXCR clonotype assembly, TCRdb reanalyzed the public sequencing data and kept in-frame beta chains. Each record represents a unique CDR3 protein, reported with the most common genes and DNA among its rows. This sample gives about 520,000 distinct CDR3 sequences in total; around 22% of them show up just once. The biggest ten clones account for 10% to 12% of the sample. Sequencing was performed on blood. These receptors were taken from a woman between 25 and 40 years old with Graves' ophthalmopathy.

This clonotype was picked up one time. No conserved phenylalanine or tryptophan ends this CDR3, so it is likely a read error. The DNA is omitted, as the CDR3 cannot be located on it reliably, and the CDR3 follows TCRdb's listing. The chain couples TRBV28 to TRBJ1-6; the table's D call, TRBD1, was not checked against the DNA. Ends included, the CDR3 has 13 residues. Germline V gene data show CDR1 as MDHEN and CDR2 as SYDVKM. The CDR3 here is CASRETGFSPPHY.

In this sample, this clonotype turned up a few times. Since a much larger clone is just one base distant, this may be a read error. The DNA of the CDR3 is TGTGTCAGCAGCGTAGATACAGGGGGCAGGGGCTACACCTTC. Residues: CVSSVDTGGRGYTF. This sequence joins TRBV9 and TRBJ1-2; 9 nucleotides align to TRBD1. Per the germline V gene, CDR1 is SGDLS and CDR2 is YYNGEE. The CDR3 extends over 14 amino acids.

Ten or more counts support this clonotype. The chain employs TRBV6-1 and TRBJ1-2; TRBD1 might be the D (6 bases). Germline values: CDR1 MNHNS, CDR2 SASEGT. There are 15 residues in the CDR3. V shed 7 bases and J shed 0 bases, with 15 bases lying between them. The CDR3 sequence: CASTNRATTNYGYTF. CDR3 coding DNA: TGTGCCAGCACTAACAGGGCAACAACTAACTATGGCTACACCTTC.

The V and J genes are TRBV7-3 and TRBJ2-5, with a possible D match to TRBD1 (6 bases). V lost 5 bases, J lost 1 base, and 11 bases lay in between. Germline V gene sequence: CDR1 SGHTA, CDR2 FQGTGA. The CDR3 is 14 residues long. Here the CDR3 DNA reads TGTGCCAGCAGCCCTAGGGGGATCCAAGAGACCCAGTACTTC. Translating gives CASSPRGIQETQYF.

The sample holds many counts of this clonotype. This chain uses TRBV5-1 with TRBJ2-7; TRBD1 might be the D (5 bases). The V end was cut by 3 bases, the J end by 5 bases, with 12 bases between. Germline CDR1 reads SGHRS; CDR2 reads YFSETQ. The CDR3 loop spans 13 amino acids. The CDR3 loop reads CASSSQGRDEQYF. The CDR3 coding sequence is TGCGCCAGCAGCTCGCAGGGCCGGGACGAGCAGTACTTC.

The gene calls are TRBV30 and TRBJ1-1; D gene unclear. Germline V gene lookup returns CDR1 GTSNPN and CDR2 SVGIG (reference sequence). Trimming removed 3 bases from V and 1 base from J, with 9 bases in between. CDR3 length equals 13 residues. The CDR3, as DNA: TGTGCCTGGAGCTGGGTAAGGAACACTGAAGCTTTCTTT. It codes for CAWSWVRNTEAFF.

This clonotype showed up many times. The chain is built from TRBV15 and TRBJ2-7, with a weak D call TRBD2 (6 bases). There are 14 residues in the CDR3. The germline V gene has CDR1 LNHNV and CDR2 YYDKDF (reference sequence). The ends were cut back, 1 base at V and 3 bases at J, with 10 bases in the middle. For the CDR3, the DNA is TGTGCCACCAGCAGAGGCGGGGAGGACTACGAGCAGTACTTC. Translated: CATSRGGEDYEQYF.

The table lists this clonotype with many counts. The chain links TRBV3-1 to TRBJ2-5; 7 nucleotides line up with TRBD1. V shed 0 bases and J 7 bases; nucleotides not matched to a gene: 11. Germline assignment: CDR1 LGHDT and CDR2 YNNKEL (reference sequence). This CDR3 region has 16 residues. The CDR3 nucleotides are TGTGCCAGCAGCCAAGAGCGACAGGGACGTTCTTGGACCCAGTACTTC. Protein: CASSQERQGRSWTQYF.

This clonotype was counted a few times. The chain couples TRBV12-3 or TRBV12-4 to TRBJ2-6; the D gene could be TRBD1 or TRBD2 (5 bases each). Trimming removed 5 bases at V and 8 bases at J, with 19 bases between. There are 16 residues in the CDR3. This CDR3 reads CASSPPQGVVPNVLTF. Written as DNA, the CDR3 is TGTGCCAGCAGTCCACCGCAGGGAGTGGTGCCCAACGTCCTGACTTTC.

This clonotype was seen only a few times. The chain combines TRBV12-3 or TRBV12-4 with TRBJ2-5; 7 nucleotides agree with TRBD1. V dropped 3 bases and J dropped 5; count of bases not matched to a gene: 3. This CDR3 contains 13 residues. CDR3 DNA: TGTGCCAGCAGTTTGACAGGGATTGAGACCCAGTACTTC. It codes for CASSLTGIETQYF.

This clonotype was detected only once. The chain combines TRBV6-5 with TRBJ1-1; D gene uncertain. CDR1 and CDR2 (germline): MNHEY, SVGAGI. CDR3 length equals 12 residues. V was cut by 7 bases and J by 3 bases, with 9 bases left in between. The CDR3 sequence: CASTSGYTEAFF. CDR3 nucleotide sequence: TGTGCCAGCACTTCGGGTTACACTGAAGCTTTCTTT.

A word on this clonotype: It may be a read error: a sequence one base away is much more abundant. This likely comes from a read error, as the CDR3 has no conserved phenylalanine or tryptophan at its end. This rearrangement joins TRBV7-9 to TRBJ2-7; no firm D call. Germline V gene lookup returns CDR1 SEHNR and CDR2 FQNEAQ (reference sequence). The CDR3 length is 14 residues. V gave up 5 bases and J gave up 0 bases, with 11 bases separating them. CDR3 coding DNA: TGTGCCAGCAGCCAATTTATAGACTCCTACGAGCAGTACCTC. It yields the protein CASSQFIDSYEQYL.

There are many counts of this clonotype. This chain links TRBV12-3 or TRBV12-4 with TRBJ1-5; D call uncertain. Trimming took 3 bases from V and 2 from J, leaving 8 bases between them. The CDR3 contains 14 residues. As DNA, the CDR3 is TGTGCCAGCAGTTTCGGCGGACGCAATCAGCCCCAGCATTTT. Protein product: CASSFGGRNQPQHF.

This chain's CDR3 is CATSRPGTGKQETQYF. CDR3 nucleotides: TGTGCCACCAGCAGGCCGGGGACAGGGAAACAAGAGACCCAGTACTTC. This sequence joins TRBV15 and TRBJ2-5; 9 nucleotides agree with TRBD1. The V and J ends lost 3 bases and 2 bases, in that order; junction bases with no gene match: 7. In germline, CDR1 is LNHNV, CDR2 YYDKDF (reference sequence). The CDR3 has 16 residues.

There are many counts of this clonotype. The chain links TRBV20-1 to TRBJ2-5; 9 nucleotides line up with TRBD1. This CDR3 region has 13 residues. The V segment lost 6 bases and the J segment 4 bases; nucleotides outside the gene matches: 6. Germline V lookup: CDR1 DFQATT, CDR2 SNEGSKA (reference sequence). The CDR3 loop is CSAQQGAGETQYF. CDR3 nucleotides: TGCAGTGCCCAACAGGGGGCAGGAGAGACCCAGTACTTC.

In its sample, this clonotype was seen many times. The rearrangement uses TRBV5-1 and TRBJ2-7, with a tentative D call TRBD1 (5 bases). Trimming cost V 4 bases and J 2 bases, with 13 bases left between them. Germline-derived CDR1 and CDR2 are SGHRS and YFSETQ. The CDR3 spans 14 residues. DNA of the CDR3: TGCGCCAGCAGCAGGGCGACAGCACCCTACGAGCAGTACTTC. It codes for CASSRATAPYEQYF. The full variable domain, its missing parts supplied by reference TRBV5-1 and TRBJ2-7, is KAGVTQTPRYLIKTRGQQVTLSCSPISGHRSVSWYQQTPGQGLQFLFEYFSETQRNKGNFPGRFSGRQFSNSRSEMNVSTLELGDSALYLCASSRATAPYEQYFGPGTRLTVT.

This clonotype came up many times. The chain carries TRBV12-3 or TRBV12-4 and TRBJ2-7; no reliable D call. The CDR3 is 13 residues long. The ends were cut back, 3 bases at V and 0 bases at J, with 6 bases in the middle. The CDR3 loop is CASSFGHSYEQYF. CDR3 nucleotide sequence: TGTGCCAGCAGTTTCGGCCACTCCTACGAGCAGTACTTC.

The J gene is TRBJ2-5, the V gene TRBV4-1, with a weak D call TRBD1 (6 bases). The CDR3 length is 15 residues. Looked up from germline, CDR1 is MGHRA and CDR2 is YSYEKL. The germline V and J ends were trimmed by 1 base and 5 bases, with 14 bases remaining between them. The CDR3 loop reads CASSQAGVSEETQYF. Written as DNA, the CDR3 is TGCGCCAGCAGCCAAGCAGGGGTATCGGAGGAGACCCAGTACTTC.

This clonotype came up many times. The chain employs TRBV7-9 and TRBJ1-2; D remains unclear. Between the trimmed V and J ends, which lost 5 bases and 7 bases, there was a span of 14 bases. Germline V CDR1 and CDR2: SEHNR, FQNEAQ (reference sequence). The CDR3 loop spans 13 amino acids. CDR3 nucleotide sequence: TGTGCCAGCAGCCTCGAAACCACCTCTGGCTACACCTTC. It encodes CASSLETTSGYTF.

The V call is TRBV11-1, the J call TRBJ1-1; D is perhaps TRBD1 (5 bases). Trimming stripped 4 bases from V and 1 base from J, with 13 bases between. Germline CDR1 is SGHAT and CDR2 is FQDESV (reference sequence). CDR3 length equals 15 residues. The CDR3 loop reads CASSSRAGGNTEAFF. Here the CDR3 DNA reads TGTGCCAGCAGCTCTAGGGCCGGGGGGAACACTGAAGCTTTCTTT.

This clonotype was recorded many times. The chain joins TRBV6-2 or TRBV6-3 to TRBJ2-2; no definite D call. Germline V gene data show CDR1 as MNHEY and CDR2 as SVGEGT. This CDR3 comprises 13 residues. Trimming shortened V by 8 bases and J by 4 bases, and 11 bases separated the two germline ends. The CDR3 DNA reads as TGTGCCAGCGGCGTCGGGTCCACCGGGGAGCTGTTTTTT. This codes for CASGVGSTGELFF.

This clonotype has only a few counts. The J gene is TRBJ2-5, the V gene TRBV11-1, with D possibly TRBD1 on 6 matching bases. The CDR3 extends over 15 amino acids. Trimming removed 1 base from V and 4 bases from J, with 13 bases in between. Per the germline V gene, CDR1 is SGHAT and CDR2 is FQDESV (reference sequence). CDR3 DNA: TGTGCCAGCAGCTTAGGGACAGTGGAGGTAGAGACCCAGTACTTC. As protein: CASSLGTVEVETQYF.

This clonotype was seen only a few times. The J gene is TRBJ2-5, the V gene TRBV20-1; 9 bases map to TRBD2. The CDR3 length is 19 residues. V was clipped by 2 bases and J by 4 bases; unmatched bases: 20. CDR1 is DFQATT, CDR2 SNEGSKA, per germline (reference sequence). The CDR3 DNA reads as TGCAGTGCTAGACCCCCCATGGGACAGCGGGAGGATGTTTTAGAGACCCAGTACTTC. It codes for CSARPPMGQREDVLETQYF.

This clonotype was recorded many times. In nucleotides, the CDR3 is TGTGCCTGGGCGGTACTTGGAAACACCATATATTTT. This gives the protein CAWAVLGNTIYF. The gene calls are TRBV30 and TRBJ1-3; D is undetermined. Germline V gene lookup returns CDR1 GTSNPN and CDR2 SVGIG (reference sequence). The V and J ends lost 5 bases and 3 bases respectively, with 8 bases between them. The CDR3 consists of 12 residues.

There are many counts of this clonotype. It may be a read error: a sequence one base away is much more abundant. This chain links TRBV6-5 with TRBJ1-1, with a weak D call TRBD1 (5 bases). The CDR3 has 14 amino acids. V lost 4 bases and J lost 1, with 10 bases in between. CDR1 is MNHEY, CDR2 SVGAGI, per germline. The CDR3 protein is CASSSRGGNTEAFF. The CDR3 coding sequence is TGTGCCAGCAGTTCCCGGGGGGGGAACACTGAAGCTTTCTTT.

A few counts support this clonotype. The rearrangement uses TRBV10-1 and TRBJ2-3; 13 bases match TRBD2. V was clipped by 8 bases and J by 3 bases; unmatched bases: 2. The CDR3 is 14 amino acids. The germline V gene has CDR1 WNHNN and CDR2 SYGVQD (reference sequence). In DNA form, the CDR3 reads TGCGCCAGCGGGACTAGCGGGGTAACAGATACGCAGTATTTT. Its translation: CASGTSGVTDTQYF.

This clonotype was found many times. The chain employs TRBV29-1 and TRBJ1-2; the D gene is possibly TRBD1 (5 bases). The CDR3 extends over 12 amino acids. CDR1 and CDR2 (germline): SQVTM, ANQGSEA. Trimming removed 4 bases at V and 4 bases at J, with 10 bases between. The CDR3 bases are TGCAGCGTTGGTGACAGACGCTATGGCTACACCTTC. This translates into CSVGDRRYGYTF.

The V call is TRBV19, the J call TRBJ2-2, with D possibly TRBD2 on 6 matching bases. CDR1 is LNHDA, CDR2 SQIVND, per germline (reference sequence). Trimming took 9 bases from V and 0 from J, leaving 17 bases between them. The CDR3 runs to 16 residues. The CDR3 DNA is TGTGCCAGCAGCCGGATGGCTAGCGCGAACACCGGGGAGCTGTTTTTT. Residues: CASSRMASANTGELFF.